The next 25 T cell receptor beta chains were all read from a single sample in a study of blood T cell repertoires in COVID-19 (dated by TCRdb to 2018 to 2020). Receptor amplification or capture employed the immunoSEQ multiplex PCR assay. TCRdb stores this immuneACCESS table with in-frame sequences only. Part of the clones is absent; in the studies checked, under half of the shortfall reflects unresolved V genes, and no reason is known for the rest. The sample has about 160,000 clones on record, approximately 92% of them singletons. The ten largest clones capture about 4.8% of the sample. The sequenced sample was peripheral blood. Source of these receptors: a man in his thirties or forties with COVID-19, enrolled during active disease.

This chain joins TRBV28 and TRBJ1-2, with D maybe TRBD1 (6 bases). Trimming took off 4 bases at V and 8 bases at J, with 11 bases between the two ends. The germline V gene encodes CDR1 MDHEN and CDR2 SYDVKM. This CDR3 contains 12 residues. The chain's CDR3 is CASSSGGQGYTF. In DNA form, the CDR3 reads TGTGCCAGCAGTTCCGGGGGGCAGGGCTACACCTTC.

The chain employs TRBV7-3 and TRBJ2-7, with TRBD2 matching over 8 bases. The CDR3 runs 15 residues. Germline V gene lookup returns CDR1 SGHTA and CDR2 FQGTGA. V gave up 5 bases and J gave up 1 base; unmatched junction bases: 7. The CDR3 DNA follows: TGTGCCAGCAGCCGCGGGGCGGGAGGATCCTACGAGCAGTACTTC. This sequence encodes CASSRGAGGSYEQYF.

This clone was counted a single time. This chain links TRBV3-1 (or the pseudogene TRBV3-2) with TRBJ2-7, with 7 nucleotides matching TRBD2. The CDR3 sequence is 16 residues long. J lost 4 bases, V lost 4 bases, and 13 bases had no gene match. Germline assignment: CDR1 LGHDT and CDR2 YNNKEL (reference sequence). The chain's CDR3 is CASSRGFSGSLYEQYF. For the CDR3, the DNA is TGTGCCAGCAGCCGCGGATTTAGCGGGTCTTTGTACGAGCAGTACTTC.

The chain combines TRBV6-1 with TRBJ2-7, with TRBD1 matching over 9 bases. Trimming removed 1 base from V and 7 bases from J; junction bases left unmatched: 11. The germline V gene encodes CDR1 MNHNS and CDR2 SASEGT. The CDR3 length is 16 residues. DNA of the CDR3: TGTGCCAGCAGTGAAGGCACCGGACAGGGGATGCGGGAGCAGTACTTC. This translates into CASSEGTGQGMREQYF.

The chain employs TRBV28 and TRBJ1-3; TRBD1 aligns across 7 bases. The CDR3 runs to 14 residues. Unmatched junction bases numbered 3, after V lost 3 bases and J lost 4 bases. Germline-derived CDR1 and CDR2 are MDHEN and SYDVKM. The DNA of the CDR3 is TGTGCCAGCAGTTTGCCGACAGGGGGAAACACCATATATTTT. Translating gives CASSLPTGGNTIYF.

CDR3 in amino acids: CASSPGRGGETQYF. The DNA for the CDR3 is TGTGCCAGCTCACCAGGTCGAGGCGGAGAGACCCAGTACTTC. This rearrangement joins TRBV18 to TRBJ2-5; D not resolved. The germline V gene has CDR1 KGHSH and CDR2 LQKENI. Deletions cut 2 bases from V and 4 bases from J, with 11 bases between. The length of the CDR3 is 14 residues.

The chain joins TRBV24-1 to TRBJ2-5, with D possibly TRBD2 on 7 matching bases. CDR3 length: 16 residues. V was cut by 5 bases and J by 5 bases, with 20 bases left in between. Per germline, CDR1 KGHDR and CDR2 SFDVKD. The CDR3 loop reads CATSVILRGGRETQYF. The CDR3 DNA reads TGTGCCACCAGTGTTATTCTAAGGGGGGGTCGGGAGACCCAGTACTTC.

This clone was seen a single time. The rearrangement uses TRBV2 and TRBJ2-5; D may be TRBD2 (6 bases). CDR3 size: 13 residues. Trimming took off 7 bases at V and 5 bases at J, with 14 bases between the two ends. The germline CDR1 and CDR2 sequences are SNHLY and FYNNEI. DNA of the CDR3: TGTGCCAGCATGGGGGGAGGTCGGGAGACCCAGTACTTC. Its translation: CASMGGGRETQYF.

This chain uses TRBV7-3 with TRBJ2-1; a possible D gene is TRBD2 (6 bases). CDR3 length: 9 residues. CDR1 and CDR2 (germline): SGHTA, FQGTGA. The CDR3 protein is CGGTYNQFF. In DNA, the CDR3 is TGTGGAGGGACTTATAATCAGTTCTTC.

This clone was detected only once. V is TRBV19 and J is TRBJ1-4, with D perhaps matching TRBD1 (5 bases). Trimming removed 4 bases from V and 3 bases from J, with 9 bases in between. Germline CDR1 and CDR2: LNHDA and SQIVND (reference sequence). The CDR3 has 14 amino acids. CDR3 DNA: TGTGCCAGTAGTACGGACACAGCTAATGAAAAACTGTTTTTT. Amino acid sequence: CASSTDTANEKLFF.

This chain links TRBV6-6 with TRBJ1-1; the D is unclear. The germline V gene encodes CDR1 MNHNY and CDR2 SVGAGI (reference sequence). This CDR3 region has 14 residues. Trimming took off 5 bases at V and 3 bases at J, with 13 bases between the two ends. For the CDR3, the DNA is TGTGCCAGCAGTACCCAGTCGAGGGACACTGAAGCTTTCTTT. Its translation: CASSTQSRDTEAFF.

The chain carries TRBV15 and TRBJ1-3; no reliable D call. The germline V and J ends were trimmed by 2 bases and 0 bases, with 14 bases remaining between them. The CDR3 extends over 17 amino acids. Germline V gene sequence: CDR1 LNHNV, CDR2 YYDKDF (reference sequence). CDR3 coding DNA: TGTGCCACCAGCAGATACATACAGAGTCACTCTGGAAACACCATATATTTT. It yields the protein CATSRYIQSHSGNTIYF.

This chain connects TRBV19 to TRBJ1-1; 7 nucleotides agree with TRBD1. The V gene end was trimmed by 6 bases and the J gene end by 6 bases; junction bases not matched to a gene: 10. The CDR3 runs 14 residues. Germline V CDR1 and CDR2: LNHDA, SQIVND (reference sequence). CDR3 residues: CASSFAQGVAEAFF. The DNA of the CDR3 is TGTGCCAGTAGCTTCGCTCAGGGGGTTGCTGAAGCTTTCTTT.

The gene calls are TRBV28 and TRBJ1-3; D remains unclear. Trimming pared 4 bases from V and 0 bases from J, leaving 10 bases between. Germline loops: CDR1 MDHEN, CDR2 SYDVKM. This CDR3 comprises 15 residues. The CDR3 loop reads CASSSSAASGNTIYF. Written as DNA, the CDR3 is TGTGCCAGCAGTTCCTCGGCGGCCTCTGGAAACACCATATATTTT.

This chain connects TRBV7-2 to TRBJ2-5; 10 bases map to TRBD2. V gave up 1 base and J gave up 4 bases; unmatched junction bases: 9. This CDR3 region has 17 residues. Germline V gene sequence: CDR1 SGHTA, CDR2 FQGNSA. The CDR3 coding sequence is TGTGCCAGCAGCTTAGGGACTAGCGGTTCAGGGGGAGAGACCCAGTACTTC. Residues: CASSLGTSGSGGETQYF.

The rearrangement joins TRBV7-9 to TRBJ1-2; TRBD1 matches at 9 bases. Unmatched junction bases numbered 6, after V lost 2 bases and J lost 8 bases. This CDR3 has 14 amino acids. The germline gives CDR1 SEHNR, CDR2 FQNEAQ (reference sequence). CDR3 sequence reads: CASSLLQGAGGYTF. Written as DNA, the CDR3 is TGTGCCAGCAGCTTATTACAGGGGGCCGGCGGCTACACCTTC.

The V and J genes are TRBV27 and TRBJ1-6; TRBD1 matches at 7 bases. V lost 7 bases and J lost 2; bases outside the gene matches: 5. Germline V gene sequence: CDR1 MNHEY, CDR2 SMNVEV (reference sequence). This CDR3 is built from 15 residues. CDR3 coding DNA: TGTGCCAGCACCCCGACAGGGACCTATAATTCACCCCTCCACTTT. It specifies CASTPTGTYNSPLHF.

This clone came up a few times. The chain has TRBV7-9 and TRBJ1-2, with 9 bases fitting TRBD1. Germline CDR1 is SEHNR and CDR2 is FQNEAQ (reference sequence). V was clipped by 8 bases and J by 5 bases; unmatched bases: 9. The length of the CDR3 is 14 residues. CDR3 sequence reads: CASPRDRVRYGYTF. In nucleotides, the CDR3 is TGTGCCAGCCCCCGGGACAGGGTTAGGTATGGCTACACCTTC.

The table lists this clone with a count of one. The chain has TRBV4-3 and TRBJ2-7, with a weak D call TRBD2 (5 bases). V was pared by 0 bases and J by 3 bases, with 12 bases between. Germline CDR1 is LGHNA and CDR2 is YSLEER. The CDR3 has 15 residues. The CDR3 DNA sequence: TGCGCCAGCAGCCAAGATCGGGAAGGGATCTACGAGCAGTACTTC. Its protein is CASSQDREGIYEQYF.

This clone was observed once. This chain connects TRBV2 to TRBJ2-3, with TRBD1 as a possible D gene (5 bases). Germline loops: CDR1 SNHLY, CDR2 FYNNEI. The CDR3 covers 14 residues. The V end was cut by 3 bases, the J end by 3 bases, with 10 bases between. The CDR3 spells CASSDREKTDTQYF. The CDR3 DNA reads as TGTGCCAGCAGTGACAGGGAAAAAACAGATACGCAGTATTTT.

The J gene is TRBJ1-4, the V gene TRBV7-2; no clear D. Trimming took 5 bases from V and 6 from J, leaving 19 bases between them. The CDR3 sequence is 16 residues long. The germline CDR1 and CDR2 sequences are SGHTA and FQGNSA. CDR3 DNA sequence: TGTGCCAGCAGCCCACGCGAGGGCGGGGTGGATGAAAAACTGTTTTTT. It yields the protein CASSPREGGVDEKLFF.

The chain links TRBV2 to TRBJ1-1, with no clear D. The CDR3 spans 14 residues. Trimming stripped 3 bases from V and 5 bases from J, with 13 bases between. The germline gives CDR1 SNHLY, CDR2 FYNNEI. CDR3 coding DNA: TGTGCCAGCAGTGATGTGGGAGGCGGGACTGAAGCTTTCTTT. Amino acids: CASSDVGGGTEAFF. Based on the CDR3 plus reference TRBV2 and TRBJ1-1, the full variable domain is EPEVTQTPSHQVTQMGQEVILRCVPISNHLYFYWYRQILGQKVEFLVSFYNNEISEKSEIFDDQFSVERPDGSNFTLKIRSTKLEDSAMYFCASSDVGGGTEAFFGQGTRLTVV.

This chain connects TRBV11-2 to TRBJ1-5; 9 bases fit TRBD1. Germline lookup yields CDR1 SGHAT and CDR2 FQNNGV. The CDR3 covers 14 residues. The V segment lost 3 bases and the J segment 5 bases; nucleotides outside the gene matches: 2. CDR3 DNA: TGTGCCAGCAGCTTGGACAGGGGCCATCAGCCCCAGCATTTT. Encoded protein: CASSLDRGHQPQHF.

The chain has TRBV6-1 and TRBJ1-1; D is perhaps TRBD1 (5 bases). The CDR3 has 14 amino acids. Trimming took off 1 base at V and 4 bases at J, with 10 bases between the two ends. Germline V gives CDR1 MNHNS, CDR2 SASEGT. The CDR3 region has the DNA TGTGCCAGCAGTGAAGTAGGGGTCGCCACTGAAGCTTTCTTT. Its protein product is CASSEVGVATEAFF.

The V gene is TRBV28, the J gene TRBJ2-1, with D uncertain. V gave up 3 bases and J gave up 8 bases, with 5 bases separating them. The CDR3 spans 11 residues. Per germline, CDR1 MDHEN and CDR2 SYDVKM. The CDR3 nucleotides read TGTGCCAGCAGTTTCCAGGATGAGCAGTTCTTC. This sequence encodes CASSFQDEQFF.